The rows below give T cell receptor beta chains drawn from one sample of a study of radiotherapy plus CTLA-4 blockade in lung cancer. Here immunoSEQ multiplex PCR was the method, and the copy in TCRdb shows in-frame clones only, minus some. The table includes tens of thousands of clones, around 77% detected once. This specimen was peripheral blood, taken from a patient treated with radiotherapy plus ipilimumab. These receptors were collected from a human donor with non-small cell lung cancer who had stable disease on radiotherapy plus ipilimumab. The CDR3 runs from the conserved cysteine through the conserved F or W. D genes are given only for firm matches. Size is omitted from some rows. Given values are once, few, many or a class for expanded clones.

cdr3_aa,cdr3_nt,v_call,clone_size,j_call,d_call
CASSRGRGDQPQHF,TGTGCCAGCAGCCGGGGGCGCGGGGATCAGCCCCAGCATTTT,TRBV7-9,NA,TRBJ1-5,NA
CASSLSWGRGYTF,TGTGCCAGCAGTTTATCGTGGGGGCGAGGCTACACCTTC,TRBV27,NA,TRBJ1-2,NA
CASSLGPGSGYGYTF,TGTGCCAGCAGCTTAGGGCCGGGGTCGGGCTATGGCTACACCTTC,TRBV11-2,NA,TRBJ1-2,NA
CATSSSTGALYGYTF,TGTGCCACCAGCAGTTCGACAGGGGCCCTCTATGGCTACACCTTC,TRBV15,NA,TRBJ1-2,TRBD1
CASSLSGGNNSPLHF,TGTGCCAGCAGTTTATCTGGAGGGAACAATTCACCCCTCCACTTT,TRBV28,NA,TRBJ1-6,NA
CASRRTGVETQYF,TGTGCCAGCAGGCGAACAGGGGTTGAGACCCAGTACTTC,TRBV5-8,NA,TRBJ2-5,TRBD1
CASSYIVSTDTQYF,TGTGCCAGCAGCTACATCGTAAGCACAGATACGCAGTATTTT,TRBV11-2,NA,TRBJ2-3,NA
CASSRYFKGYKSRANVLTF,TGTGCCAGCAGCCGATACTTCAAAGGTTACAAAAGTCGGGCCAACGTCCTGACTTTC,TRBV4-2,once,TRBJ2-6,NA
CAIPHRDRSNTEAFF,TGTGCCATACCCCACAGGGACAGATCGAACACTGAAGCTTTCTTT,TRBV2,many,TRBJ1-1,TRBD1
CASGYEGYTEAFF,TGTGCTAGTGGTTACGAGGGCTACACTGAAGCTTTCTTT,TRBV12-5,NA,TRBJ1-1,NA
CAISKDGWRGETQYF,TGTGCCATCAGTAAGGACGGCTGGCGAGGGGAGACCCAGTACTTC,TRBV10-3,NA,TRBJ2-5,NA
CASTPALRPSGNTIYF,TGTGCCAGTACTCCCGCGCTCCGCCCCAGTGGAAACACCATATATTTT,TRBV19,NA,TRBJ1-3,NA
CASSQGTGLGVGTQYF,TGCGCCAGCAGCCAAGGGACAGGTCTCGGGGTGGGTACGCAGTATTTT,TRBV4-3,NA,TRBJ2-3,TRBD1
CASSQDPILGYTGELFF,TGTGCCAGCAGCCAAGATCCCATACTAGGGTACACCGGGGAGCTGTTTTTT,TRBV4-2,few,TRBJ2-2,NA
CASSPGAFRNSSYNSPLHF,TGTGCCAGCTCACCAGGAGCCTTTCGCAATAGCTCCTATAATTCACCCCTCCACTTT,TRBV18,NA,TRBJ1-6,NA
CASSAGLAGDGELFF,TGCGCCAGCAGCGCAGGACTAGCGGGGGACGGGGAGCTGTTTTTT,TRBV4-3,NA,TRBJ2-2,TRBD2